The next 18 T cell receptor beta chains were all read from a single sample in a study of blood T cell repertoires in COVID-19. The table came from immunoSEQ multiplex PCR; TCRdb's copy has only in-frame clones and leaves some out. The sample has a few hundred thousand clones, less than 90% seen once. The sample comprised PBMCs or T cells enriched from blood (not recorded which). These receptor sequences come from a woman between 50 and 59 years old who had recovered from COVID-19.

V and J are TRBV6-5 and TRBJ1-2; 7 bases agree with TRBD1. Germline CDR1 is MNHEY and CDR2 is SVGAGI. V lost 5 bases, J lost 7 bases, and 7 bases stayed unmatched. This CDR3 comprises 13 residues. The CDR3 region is CASSPDRAGGYTF. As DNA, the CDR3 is TGTGCCAGCAGTCCCGACAGGGCTGGTGGCTACACCTTC.

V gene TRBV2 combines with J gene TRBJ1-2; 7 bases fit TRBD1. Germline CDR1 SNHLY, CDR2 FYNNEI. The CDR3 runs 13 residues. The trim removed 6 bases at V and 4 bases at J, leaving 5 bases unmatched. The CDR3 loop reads CASRRTGGYGYTF. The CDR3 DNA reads TGTGCCAGCAGAAGGACAGGTGGCTATGGCTACACCTTC.

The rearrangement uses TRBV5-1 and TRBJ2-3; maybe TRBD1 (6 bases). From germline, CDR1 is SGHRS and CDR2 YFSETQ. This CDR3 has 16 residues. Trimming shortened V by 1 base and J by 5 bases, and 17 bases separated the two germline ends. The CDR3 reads CASSLMGAGSQDTQYF. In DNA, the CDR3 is TGCGCCAGCAGCTTGATGGGGGCTGGTTCGCAAGATACGCAGTATTTT.

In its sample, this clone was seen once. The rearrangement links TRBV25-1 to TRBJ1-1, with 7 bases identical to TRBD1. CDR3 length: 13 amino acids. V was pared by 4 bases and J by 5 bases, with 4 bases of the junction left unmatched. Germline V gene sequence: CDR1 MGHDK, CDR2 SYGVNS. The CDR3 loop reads CASSAPGGTEAFF. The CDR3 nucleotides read TGTGCCAGCAGTGCCCCAGGGGGTACTGAAGCTTTCTTT.

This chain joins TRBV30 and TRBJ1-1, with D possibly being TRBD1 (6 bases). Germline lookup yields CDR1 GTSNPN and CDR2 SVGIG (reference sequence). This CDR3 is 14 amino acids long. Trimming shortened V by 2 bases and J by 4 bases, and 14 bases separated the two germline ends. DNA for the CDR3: TGTGCCTGGAGTTCCAGGGGAAAAGGCACTGAAGCTTTCTTT. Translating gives CAWSSRGKGTEAFF.

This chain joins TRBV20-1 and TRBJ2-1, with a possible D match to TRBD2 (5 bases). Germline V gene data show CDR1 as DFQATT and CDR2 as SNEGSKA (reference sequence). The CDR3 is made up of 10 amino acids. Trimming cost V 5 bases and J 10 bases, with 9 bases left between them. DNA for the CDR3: TGCAGTGCTGGCCCGGGGGAGCAGTTCTTC. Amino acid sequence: CSAGPGEQFF.

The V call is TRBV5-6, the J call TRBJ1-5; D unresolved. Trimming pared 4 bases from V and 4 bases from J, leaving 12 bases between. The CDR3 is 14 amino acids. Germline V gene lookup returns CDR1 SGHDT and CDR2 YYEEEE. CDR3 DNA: TGTGCCAGCAGCCTGGTGGGCGGGAATCAGCCCCAGCATTTT. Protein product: CASSLVGGNQPQHF.

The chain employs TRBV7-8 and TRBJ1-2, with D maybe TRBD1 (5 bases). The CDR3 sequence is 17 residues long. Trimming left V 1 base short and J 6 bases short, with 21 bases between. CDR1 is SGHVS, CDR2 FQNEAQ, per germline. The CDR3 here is CASSLVAIGAEKDGYTF. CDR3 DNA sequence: TGTGCCAGCAGCTTAGTAGCTATAGGGGCAGAAAAAGATGGCTACACCTTC. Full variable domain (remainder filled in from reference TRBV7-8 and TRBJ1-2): GAGVSQSPRYKVAKRGQDVALRCDPISGHVSLFWYQQALGQGPEFLTYFQNEAQLDKSGLPSDRFFAERPEGSVSTLKIQRTQQEDSAVYLCASSLVAIGAEKDGYTFGSGTRLTVV.

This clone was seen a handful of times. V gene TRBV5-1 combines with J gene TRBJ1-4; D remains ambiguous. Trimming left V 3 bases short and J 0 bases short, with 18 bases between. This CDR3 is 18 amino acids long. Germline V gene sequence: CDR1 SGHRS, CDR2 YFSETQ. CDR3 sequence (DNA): TGCGCCAGCAGCTCCAACCCCAGTGGGCCGGCAACTAATGAAAAACTGTTTTTT. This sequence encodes CASSSNPSGPATNEKLFF.

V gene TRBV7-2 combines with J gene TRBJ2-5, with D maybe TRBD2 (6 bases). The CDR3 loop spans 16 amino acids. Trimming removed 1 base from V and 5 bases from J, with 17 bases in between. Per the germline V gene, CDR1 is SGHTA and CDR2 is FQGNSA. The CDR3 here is CASSLVGGVGSETQYF. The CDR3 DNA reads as TGTGCCAGCAGCTTAGTCGGAGGGGTGGGATCGGAGACCCAGTACTTC.

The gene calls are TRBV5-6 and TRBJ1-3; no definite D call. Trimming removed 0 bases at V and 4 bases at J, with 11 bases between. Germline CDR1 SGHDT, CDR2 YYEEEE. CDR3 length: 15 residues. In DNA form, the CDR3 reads TGTGCCAGCAGCTTGGCCTCTGGAGGGGGAAACACCATATATTTT. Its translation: CASSLASGGGNTIYF.

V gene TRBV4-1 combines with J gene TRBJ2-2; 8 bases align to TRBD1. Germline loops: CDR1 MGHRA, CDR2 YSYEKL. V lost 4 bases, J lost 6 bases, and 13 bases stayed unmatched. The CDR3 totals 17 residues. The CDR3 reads CASSRLAQGAIPGELFF. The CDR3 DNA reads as TGCGCCAGCAGCCGTCTTGCCCAGGGGGCTATCCCCGGGGAGCTGTTTTTT.

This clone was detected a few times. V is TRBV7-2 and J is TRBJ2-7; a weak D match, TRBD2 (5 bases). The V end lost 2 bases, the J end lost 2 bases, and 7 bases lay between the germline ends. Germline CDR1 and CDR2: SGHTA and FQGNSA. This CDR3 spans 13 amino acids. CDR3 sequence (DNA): TGTGCCAGCAGCTTATCCGGGACCTACGAGCAGTACTTC. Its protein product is CASSLSGTYEQYF.

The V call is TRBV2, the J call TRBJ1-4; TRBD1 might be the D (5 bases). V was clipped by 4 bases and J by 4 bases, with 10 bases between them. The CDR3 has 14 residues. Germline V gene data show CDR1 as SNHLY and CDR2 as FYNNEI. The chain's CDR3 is CASSGGGNNEKLFF. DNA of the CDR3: TGTGCCAGCAGTGGGGGCGGAAATAATGAAAAACTGTTTTTT.

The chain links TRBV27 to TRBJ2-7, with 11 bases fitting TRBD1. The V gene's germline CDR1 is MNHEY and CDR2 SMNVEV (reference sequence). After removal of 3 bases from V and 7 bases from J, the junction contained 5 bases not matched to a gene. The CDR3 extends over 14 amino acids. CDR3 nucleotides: TGTGCCAGCAGTTTGGACAGGGGGCTAGGAGAGCAGTACTTC. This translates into CASSLDRGLGEQYF.

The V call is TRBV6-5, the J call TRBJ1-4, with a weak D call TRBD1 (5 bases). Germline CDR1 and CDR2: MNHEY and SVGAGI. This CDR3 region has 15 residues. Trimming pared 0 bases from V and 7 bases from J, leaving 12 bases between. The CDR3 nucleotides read TGTGCCAGCAGTTACTCAAATTTCGGGGGTGAAAAACTGTTTTTT. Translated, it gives CASSYSNFGGEKLFF.

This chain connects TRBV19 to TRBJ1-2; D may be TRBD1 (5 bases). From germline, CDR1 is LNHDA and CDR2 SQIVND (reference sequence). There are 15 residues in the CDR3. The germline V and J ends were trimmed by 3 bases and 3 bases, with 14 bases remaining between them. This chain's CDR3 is CASSIMGRVDYGYTF. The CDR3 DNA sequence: TGTGCCAGTAGTATTATGGGCAGGGTGGACTATGGCTACACCTTC.

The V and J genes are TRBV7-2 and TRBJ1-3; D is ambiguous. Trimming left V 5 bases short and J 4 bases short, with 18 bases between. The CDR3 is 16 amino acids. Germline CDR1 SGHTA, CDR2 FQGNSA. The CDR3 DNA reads TGTGCCAGCAGCCCCCAAGAGATGATCTCCGGAAACACCATATATTTT. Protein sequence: CASSPQEMISGNTIYF.